The 14 T cell receptor beta chains below come from one sample, sequenced in a study of blood T cells in healthy people across ages. Together with a sample-barcoded 5' primer, a J-beta primer mix was included in a second PCR lasting about 6 to 11 cycles. TCRdb reanalysed the 5' RACE reads using MiXCR and keeps one entry per CDR3 protein. The sample lists 1.6 million or so distinct CDR3 sequences, about 32% occurring once. Sequenced material: blood. All receptors come from a woman between 25 and 40 years old in good health.

This rearrangement joins TRBV18 to TRBJ2-1, with TRBD2 matching 14 bases. The J segment lost 5 bases and the V segment lost 3 bases, leaving 15 bases of the junction unmatched. Germline CDR1 is KGHSH and CDR2 is LQKENI. The CDR3 sequence is 20 residues long. CDR3 DNA: TGTGCCAGCTCACCTCTCTATCGCGGGACTAGCGGGGGCCAAAACAATGAGCAGTTCTTC. Translating gives CASSPLYRGTSGGQNNEQFF.

The V gene is TRBV3-1, the J gene TRBJ1-2; D is unresolved. The germline V and J ends were trimmed by 0 bases and 1 base, with 15 bases remaining between them. The germline gives CDR1 LGHDT, CDR2 YNNKEL (reference sequence). CDR3 length: 17 residues. CDR3 DNA: TGTGCCAGCAGCCAAGATCGGCTGGTTAAACGTAACTATGGCTACACCTTC. Its protein is CASSQDRLVKRNYGYTF.

The rearrangement joins TRBV20-1 to TRBJ2-3, with D uncertain. The V and J ends lost 1 base and 0 bases respectively, with 11 bases between them. The length of the CDR3 is 15 residues. Germline V gives CDR1 DFQATT, CDR2 SNEGSKA (reference sequence). The chain's CDR3 is CSARGLTISTDTQYF. CDR3 bases: TGCAGTGCTAGAGGACTGACGATTAGCACAGATACGCAGTATTTT.

The chain has TRBV5-6 and TRBJ2-5, with 14 bases aligning to TRBD2. The germline gives CDR1 SGHDT, CDR2 YYEEEE. The CDR3 runs 16 residues. V dropped 4 bases and J dropped 4; count of bases not matched to a gene: 6. The CDR3 bases are TGTGCCAGCAGCATCGGACTAGCGGGAGGATCAGAGACCCAGTACTTC. As protein: CASSIGLAGGSETQYF.

This sequence joins TRBV11-2 and TRBJ1-2; D might be TRBD1 (5 bases). The V gene's germline CDR1 is SGHAT and CDR2 FQNNGV. The V and J ends lost 5 bases and 2 bases respectively, with 12 bases between them. This CDR3 has 14 amino acids. In DNA, the CDR3 is TGTGCCAGCAGCCCTCGGACAAAAAACTATGGCTACACCTTC. It specifies CASSPRTKNYGYTF.

In DNA form, the CDR3 reads TGCGCCAGCAGCTTGGCCGTGCCCGGGGAACAGGAGGGCACTGAAGCTTTCTTT. Translation gives CASSLAVPGEQEGTEAFF. This chain joins TRBV5-1 and TRBJ1-1, with D possibly matching TRBD1 (5 bases). Germline CDR1 reads SGHRS; CDR2 reads YFSETQ. V was trimmed by 0 bases and J by 4 bases, leaving 22 bases between them. The CDR3 runs 18 residues.

DNA for the CDR3: TGTGCCAGCTCAACGGGTCCAAAGGGGGAGCAGTACTTC. Residues: CASSTGPKGEQYF. The rearrangement uses TRBV18 and TRBJ2-7; D may be TRBD1 (5 bases). Germline CDR1 reads KGHSH; CDR2 reads LQKENI. The CDR3 is 13 amino acids. V lost 5 bases and J lost 7, with 15 bases in between.

This chain uses TRBV29-1 with TRBJ2-1; the D gene is possibly TRBD2 (6 bases). This CDR3 contains 14 residues. Germline V gives CDR1 SQVTM, CDR2 ANQGSEA. Deletions cut 5 bases from V and 2 bases from J, with 13 bases between. CDR3 DNA sequence: TGCAGCGTTAACGGGGGATTCGCCTACAATGAGCAGTTCTTC. Amino acid sequence: CSVNGGFAYNEQFF.

This clonotype was counted at least ten times. The chain joins TRBV12-3 or TRBV12-4 to TRBJ2-1, with a weak D call TRBD2 (6 bases). The length of the CDR3 is 12 residues. V lost 5 bases, J lost 9 bases, and 11 bases lay in between. CDR3 sequence (DNA): TGTGCCAGCAGTCAGGAGGGAGGTGAGCAGTTCTTC. Protein product: CASSQEGGEQFF.

The chain combines TRBV5-1 with TRBJ1-1; a weak D match, TRBD1 (6 bases). The CDR3 length is 17 residues. Germline-derived CDR1 and CDR2 are SGHRS and YFSETQ. Trimming left V 1 base short and J 6 bases short, with 22 bases between. In DNA form, the CDR3 reads TGCGCCAGCAGCTTGTATTTGGTGGGGGGCCGAACGGCTGAAGCTTTCTTT. Its translation is CASSLYLVGGRTAEAFF.

The chain joins TRBV21-1 to TRBJ2-7; the table names TRBD1, a call not compared with the DNA. TRBV21-1 has pseudogene status. The CDR3 consists of 17 residues. In nucleotides, the CDR3 is TGTGCCAGCAGCAAAGCGCTGGCGGGAACAGGGGCCTACGAGCAGTACTTC. Its translation: CASSKALAGTGAYEQYF.

The CDR3 here is CASSFQTGINEQFF. CDR3 bases: TGTGCCAGCAGTTTCCAAACAGGGATCAATGAGCAGTTCTTC. J is TRBJ2-1 and V is TRBV28; D might be TRBD1 (6 bases). Trimming stripped 3 bases from V and 6 bases from J, with 12 bases between. The germline V gene has CDR1 MDHEN and CDR2 SYDVKM. The CDR3 spans 14 residues.

This clonotype has a handful of counts. The V and J genes are TRBV25-1 and TRBJ2-5, with D unresolved. Germline V CDR1 and CDR2: MGHDK, SYGVNS. The CDR3 consists of 14 residues. Trimming cost V 2 bases and J 5 bases, with 12 bases left between them. CDR3 in DNA: TGTGCCAGCAGTGAAGTGGGATACGGGGAGACCCAGTACTTC. This sequence encodes CASSEVGYGETQYF.

This clonotype has more than one count but fewer than ten. Written as DNA, the CDR3 is TGTGCCAGCAGCCATCGACGGACTAGCCTGTTCTTC. As protein: CASSHRRTSLFF. The rearrangement joins TRBV3-1 to TRBJ2-1; 8 bases agree with TRBD2. V shed 3 bases, J shed 15 bases, and the junction held 7 bases outside the gene matches. Germline CDR1 is LGHDT and CDR2 is YNNKEL (reference sequence). The CDR3 is 12 residues long.